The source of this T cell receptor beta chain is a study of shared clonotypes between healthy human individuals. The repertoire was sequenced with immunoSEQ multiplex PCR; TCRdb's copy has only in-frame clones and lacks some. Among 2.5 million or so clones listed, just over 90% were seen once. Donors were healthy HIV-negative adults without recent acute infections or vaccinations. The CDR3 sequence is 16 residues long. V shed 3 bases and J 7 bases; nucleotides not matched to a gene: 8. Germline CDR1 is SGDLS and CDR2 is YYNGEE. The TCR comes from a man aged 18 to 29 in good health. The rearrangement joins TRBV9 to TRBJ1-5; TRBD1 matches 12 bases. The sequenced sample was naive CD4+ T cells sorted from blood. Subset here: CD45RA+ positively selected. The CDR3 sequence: CASSEGTGGLKQPQHF. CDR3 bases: TGTGCCAGCAGCGAGGGGACAGGGGGCTTAAAACAGCCCCAGCATTTT. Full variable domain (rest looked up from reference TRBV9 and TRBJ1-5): DSGVTQTPKHLITATGQRVTLRCSPRSGDLSVYWYQQSLDQGLQFLIQYYNGEERAKGNILERFSAQQFPDLHSELNLSSLELGDSALYFCASSEGTGGLKQPQHFGDGTRLSIL.